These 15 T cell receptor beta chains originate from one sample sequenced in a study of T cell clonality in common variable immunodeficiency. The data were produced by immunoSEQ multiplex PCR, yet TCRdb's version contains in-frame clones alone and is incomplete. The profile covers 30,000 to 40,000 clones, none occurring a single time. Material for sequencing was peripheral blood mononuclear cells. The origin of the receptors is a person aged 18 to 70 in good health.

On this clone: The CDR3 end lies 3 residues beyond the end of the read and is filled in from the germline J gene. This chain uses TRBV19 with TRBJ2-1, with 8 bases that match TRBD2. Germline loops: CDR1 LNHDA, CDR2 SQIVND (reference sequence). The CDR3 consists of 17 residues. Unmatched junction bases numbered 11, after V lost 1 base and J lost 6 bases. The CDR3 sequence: CASSIGHTGGARNEQFF. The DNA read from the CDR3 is TGTGCCAGTAGTATAGGCCACACCGGGGGGGCTCGCAATGAG. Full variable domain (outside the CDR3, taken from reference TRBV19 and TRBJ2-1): DGGITQSPKYLFRKEGQNVTLSCEQNLNHDAMYWYRQDPGQGLRLIYYSQIVNDFQKGDIAEGYSVSREKKESFPLTVTSAQKNPTAFYLCASSIGHTGGARNEQFFGPGTRLTVL.

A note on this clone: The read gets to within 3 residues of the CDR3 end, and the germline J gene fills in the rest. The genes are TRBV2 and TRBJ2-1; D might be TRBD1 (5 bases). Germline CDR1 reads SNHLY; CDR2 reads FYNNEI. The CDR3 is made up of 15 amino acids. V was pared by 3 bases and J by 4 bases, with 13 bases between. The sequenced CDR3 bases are TGTGCCAGCAGTGAGGTGGGGCGCGATTACAATGAG. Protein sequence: CASSEVGRDYNE. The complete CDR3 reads CASSEVGRDYNEQFF.

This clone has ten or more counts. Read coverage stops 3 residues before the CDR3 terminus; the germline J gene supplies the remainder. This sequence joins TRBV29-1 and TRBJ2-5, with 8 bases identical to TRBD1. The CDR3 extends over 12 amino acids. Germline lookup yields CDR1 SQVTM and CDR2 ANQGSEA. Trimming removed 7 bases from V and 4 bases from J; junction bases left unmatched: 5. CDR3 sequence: CSGGQGRETQYF. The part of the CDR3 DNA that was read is TGCAGCGGCGGACAGGGTCGAGAGACC.

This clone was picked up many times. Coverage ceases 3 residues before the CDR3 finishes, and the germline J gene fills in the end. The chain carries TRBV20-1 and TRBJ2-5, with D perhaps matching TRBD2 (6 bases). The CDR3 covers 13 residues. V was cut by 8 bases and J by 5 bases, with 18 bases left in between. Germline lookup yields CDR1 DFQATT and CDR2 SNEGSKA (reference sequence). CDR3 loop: CSPAGSLGETQYF. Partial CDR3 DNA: TGCAGTCCCGCGGGGAGCCTAGGGGAGACC.

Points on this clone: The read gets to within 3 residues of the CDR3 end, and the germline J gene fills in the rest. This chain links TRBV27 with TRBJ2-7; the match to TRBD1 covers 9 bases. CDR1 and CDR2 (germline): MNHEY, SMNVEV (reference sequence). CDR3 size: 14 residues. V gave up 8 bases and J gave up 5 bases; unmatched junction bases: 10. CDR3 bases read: TGTGCCAGCGCAAGGGGGGACAGGGTGGACGAG. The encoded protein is CASARGDRVDE. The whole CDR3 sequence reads CASARGDRVDEQYF.

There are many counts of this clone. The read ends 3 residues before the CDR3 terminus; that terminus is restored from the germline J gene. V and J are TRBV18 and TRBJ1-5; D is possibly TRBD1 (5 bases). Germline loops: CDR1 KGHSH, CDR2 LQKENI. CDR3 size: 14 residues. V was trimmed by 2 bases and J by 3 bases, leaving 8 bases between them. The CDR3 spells CASSPEGYNQPQHF. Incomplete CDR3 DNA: TGTGCCAGCTCACCAGAGGGGTACAATCAGCCC.

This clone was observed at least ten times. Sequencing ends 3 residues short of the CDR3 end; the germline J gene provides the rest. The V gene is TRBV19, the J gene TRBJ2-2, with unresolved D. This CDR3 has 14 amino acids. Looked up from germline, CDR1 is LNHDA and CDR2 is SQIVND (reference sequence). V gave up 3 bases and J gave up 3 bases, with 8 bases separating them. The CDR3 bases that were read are TGTGCCAGTAGTATCTCAGATTACACCGGGGAG. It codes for CASSISDYTGE. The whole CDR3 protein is CASSISDYTGELFF.

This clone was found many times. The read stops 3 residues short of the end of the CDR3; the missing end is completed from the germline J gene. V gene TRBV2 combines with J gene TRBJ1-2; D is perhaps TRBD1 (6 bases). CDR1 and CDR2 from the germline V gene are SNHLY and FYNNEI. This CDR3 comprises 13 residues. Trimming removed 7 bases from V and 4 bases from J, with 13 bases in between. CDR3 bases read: TGTGCCAGCACCGCGGACAGCTCCTATGGC. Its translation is CASTADSSYG. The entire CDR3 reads CASTADSSYGYTF.

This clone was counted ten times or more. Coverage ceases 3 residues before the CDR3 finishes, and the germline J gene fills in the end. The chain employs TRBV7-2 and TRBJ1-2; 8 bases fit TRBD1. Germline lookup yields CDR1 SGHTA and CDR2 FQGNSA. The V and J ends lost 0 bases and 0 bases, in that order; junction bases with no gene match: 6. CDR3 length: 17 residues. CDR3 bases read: TGTGCCAGCAGCTTAGCGCACCGACAGGGGACTAACTATGGC. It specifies CASSLAHRQGTNYG. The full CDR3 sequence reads CASSLAHRQGTNYGYTF.

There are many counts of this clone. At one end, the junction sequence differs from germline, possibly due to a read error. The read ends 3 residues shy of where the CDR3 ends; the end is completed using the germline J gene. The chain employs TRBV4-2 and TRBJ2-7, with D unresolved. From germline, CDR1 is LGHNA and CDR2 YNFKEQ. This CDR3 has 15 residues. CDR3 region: CASSQDRVSSYEQYF. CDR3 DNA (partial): TGCGCCAGCAGCCAAGATAGGGTTAGCTCCTACGAG.

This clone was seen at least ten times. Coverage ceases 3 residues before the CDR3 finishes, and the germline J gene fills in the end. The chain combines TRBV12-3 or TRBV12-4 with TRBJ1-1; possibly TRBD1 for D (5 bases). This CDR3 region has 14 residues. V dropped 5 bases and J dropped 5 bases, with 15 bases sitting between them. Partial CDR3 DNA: TGTGCCAGCAGTGGCGGGGGGGTGCGGACTGAA. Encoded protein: CASSGGGVRTE. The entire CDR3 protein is CASSGGGVRTEAFF.

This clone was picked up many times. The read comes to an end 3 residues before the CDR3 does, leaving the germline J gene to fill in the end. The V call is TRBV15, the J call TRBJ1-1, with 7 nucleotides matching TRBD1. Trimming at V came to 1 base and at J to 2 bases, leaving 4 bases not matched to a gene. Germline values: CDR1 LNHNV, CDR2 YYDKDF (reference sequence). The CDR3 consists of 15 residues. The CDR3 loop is CATSRGTGDNTEAFF. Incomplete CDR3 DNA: TGTGCCACCAGCAGAGGAACAGGGGATAACACTGAA. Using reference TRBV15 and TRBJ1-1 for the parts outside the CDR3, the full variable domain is DAMVIQNPRYQVTQFGKPVTLSCSQTLNHNVMYWYQQKSSQAPKLLFHYYDKDFNNEADTPDNFQSRRPNTSFCFLDIRSPGLGDTAMYLCATSRGTGDNTEAFFGQGTRLTVV.

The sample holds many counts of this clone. CDR3: CASSPRTGGAGNEQFF. CDR3 DNA, as far as it was read: TGTGCCAGCAGTCCACGGACAGGGGGCGCGGGCAATGAG. The chain links TRBV12-3 or TRBV12-4 to TRBJ2-1; 11 bases agree with TRBD1. Read coverage stops 3 residues before the CDR3 terminus; the germline J gene supplies the remainder. The CDR3 has 16 residues. Unmatched junction bases numbered 9, after V lost 5 bases and J lost 6 bases.

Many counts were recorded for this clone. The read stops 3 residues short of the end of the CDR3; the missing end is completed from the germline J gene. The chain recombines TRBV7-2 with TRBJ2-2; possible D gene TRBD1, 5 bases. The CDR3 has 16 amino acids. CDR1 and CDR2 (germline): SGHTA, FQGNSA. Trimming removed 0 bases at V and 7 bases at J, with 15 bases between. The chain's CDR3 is CASSLAARGLSGELFF. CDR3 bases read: TGTGCCAGCAGCTTAGCGGCAAGGGGCCTGAGCGGGGAG.

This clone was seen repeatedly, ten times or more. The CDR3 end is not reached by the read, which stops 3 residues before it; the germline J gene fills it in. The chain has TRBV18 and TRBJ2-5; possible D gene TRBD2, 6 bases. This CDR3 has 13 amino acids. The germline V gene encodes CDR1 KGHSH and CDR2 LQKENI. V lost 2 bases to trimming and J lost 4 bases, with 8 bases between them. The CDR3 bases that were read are TGTGCCAGCTCACCATCAGCGGGAGAGACC. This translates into CASSPSAGET. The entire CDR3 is CASSPSAGETQYF. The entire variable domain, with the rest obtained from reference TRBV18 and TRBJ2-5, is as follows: NAGVMQNPRHLVRRRGQEARLRCSPMKGHSHVYWYRQLPEEGLKFMVYLQKENIIDESGMPKERFSAEFPKEGPSILRIQQVVRGDSAAYFCASSPSAGETQYFGPGTRLLVL.